The following is a T cell receptor beta chain sequence with its context. Antigen: not known. The sample comes from a study of T-cell memory formation after mild COVID-19. Overall study context: Clustering of TCRs was largely donor specific.

A 5'RACE reaction primed in the constant segment made cDNA libraries of TCR alpha and TCR beta, and these carried sample barcodes and UMIs. In TCRdb, the 5' RACE reads were re-called with MiXCR into one record per CDR3 protein. The sample yields about 340,000 distinct CDR3 sequences, 10% to 15% seen once. Looked up from germline, CDR1 is LGHNA and CDR2 is YSLEER. V shed 6 bases and J shed 5 bases, with 10 bases lying between them. This CDR3 has 13 amino acids. Study-level results: While clones contracting from day 15 to 85 were balanced between CD4 and CD8, later expanders leaned CD4+. The appearance of some responding clones in pre-infection memory suggested that cross-reactive memory joined.

The receptor was isolated from a man younger than 35 who had mild COVID-19 (a few samples of this study predate the infection). Cell type and time point are not known. The J gene is TRBJ2-2, the V gene TRBV4-3, with a tentative D call TRBD2 (5 bases). Sequencing input: PBMCs or a T cell subset sorted from them (not recorded which). CDR3 nucleotide sequence: TGCGCCAGCAGAGGCGGGTATACCGGGGAGCTGTTTTTT. Translated: CASRGGYTGELFF.